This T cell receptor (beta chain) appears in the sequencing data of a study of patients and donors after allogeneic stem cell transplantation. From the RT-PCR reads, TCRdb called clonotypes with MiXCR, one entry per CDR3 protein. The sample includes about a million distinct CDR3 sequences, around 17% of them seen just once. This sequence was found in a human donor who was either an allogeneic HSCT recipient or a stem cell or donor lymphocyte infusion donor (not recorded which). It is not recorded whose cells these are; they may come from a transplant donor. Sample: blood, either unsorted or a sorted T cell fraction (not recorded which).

This chain's CDR3 is CASSDFLAGGPHEQFF. In nucleotides, the CDR3 is TGTGCCAGTAGCGACTTTCTAGCGGGGGGGCCTCATGAGCAGTTCTTC. This chain links TRBV19 with TRBJ2-1, with 12 bases that match TRBD2. Germline values: CDR1 LNHDA, CDR2 SQIVND (reference sequence). The CDR3 is made up of 16 amino acids. Trimming removed 6 bases from V and 8 bases from J; junction bases left unmatched: 11.